This is a list of T cell receptor beta chains from one sample in a study of vaccination and CD4 T cells after COVID-19. TCRdb itself ran the PCR reads through MiXCR, one entry per CDR3 protein. This sample has 12,000 or so distinct CDR3 sequences, with around 43% found just once. Their antigens are not known. Input material: CD4+ T cells from blood, cultured in vitro. The receptors stem from a human donor who had recovered from COVID-19. CDR3s include the opening cysteine and the closing phenylalanine or tryptophan.

>TRBJ2-4|TRBV18
CASSPATVRFAKNIQYF
>TRBJ1-2|TRBV27
CASSLSPSRNYGYTF
>TRBJ1-5|TRBV19
CASNVLRGSNQPQHF
>TRBJ1-2|TRBV6-2/TRBV6-3
CASSLGTFYGYTF
>TRBJ2-2|TRBV27
CASSPLGSGTPNTGELFF
>TRBJ1-2|TRBV20-1
CSARGNFNYGYTF
>TRBJ1-2|TRBV6-1
CASRFEGYTF
>TRBJ2-5|TRBV7-2
CASSLGRGSGVQETQYF
>TRBJ1-2|TRBV4-3
CASSPSGTPVGYGYTF
>TRBJ1-2|TRBV2
CASSEALGTGSYTF
>TRBJ1-2|TRBV6-2/TRBV6-3
CASTFGDGHNYGYTF
>TRBJ1-4|TRBV30
CAWKLNEKLFF
>TRBJ2-7|TRBV6-2/TRBV6-3
CASSSGLRSYEQYF
>TRBJ2-5|TRBV5-1
CASSTTSSAYLSQETQYF
>TRBJ2-2|TRBV12-3/TRBV12-4
CASTLKGAGGFTGELFF
>TRBJ1-1|TRBV6-8
CASSLDHPTGGDTEAFF
>TRBJ1-2|TRBV7-2
CASSLVSLGQGASLSGYTF
>TRBJ2-5|TRBV11-2
CASSLTPRGGQETQYF
>TRBJ2-3|TRBV6-2/TRBV6-3
CASSRGTTDTQYF
>TRBJ2-3|TRBV10-3
CAISESPSGVHTDTQYF
>TRBJ1-1|TRBV21-1
CASSKSPIGGRGNTEAFF
>TRBJ1-5|TRBV6-1
CASSDGDRDQPQHF
>TRBJ2-1|TRBV6-2/TRBV6-3
CATKKGRNYNEQFF